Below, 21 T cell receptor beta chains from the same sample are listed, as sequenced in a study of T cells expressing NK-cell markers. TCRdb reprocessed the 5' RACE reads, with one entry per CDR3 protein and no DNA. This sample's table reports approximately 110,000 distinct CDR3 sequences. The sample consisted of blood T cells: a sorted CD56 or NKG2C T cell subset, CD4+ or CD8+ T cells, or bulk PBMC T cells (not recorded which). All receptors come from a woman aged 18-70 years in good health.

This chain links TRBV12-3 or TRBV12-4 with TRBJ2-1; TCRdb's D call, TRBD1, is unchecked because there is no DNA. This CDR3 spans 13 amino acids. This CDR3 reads CASGRQIYNEQFF.

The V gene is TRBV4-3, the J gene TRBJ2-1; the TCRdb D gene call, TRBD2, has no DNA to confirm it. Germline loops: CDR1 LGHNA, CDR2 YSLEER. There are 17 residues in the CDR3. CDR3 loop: CASSQAADREGGNEQFF.

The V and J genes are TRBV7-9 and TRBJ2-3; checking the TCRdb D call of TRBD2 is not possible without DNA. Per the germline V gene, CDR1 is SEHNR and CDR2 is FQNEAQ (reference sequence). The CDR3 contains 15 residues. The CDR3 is CASSGLADLTDTQYF.

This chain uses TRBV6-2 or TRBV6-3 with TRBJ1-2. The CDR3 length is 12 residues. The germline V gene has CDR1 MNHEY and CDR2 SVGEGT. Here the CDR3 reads CASSPDLYGYTF.

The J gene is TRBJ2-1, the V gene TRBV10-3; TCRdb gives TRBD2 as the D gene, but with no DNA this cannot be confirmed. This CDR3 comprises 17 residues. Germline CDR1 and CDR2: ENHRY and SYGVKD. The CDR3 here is CATHGLAATGPYNEQFF.

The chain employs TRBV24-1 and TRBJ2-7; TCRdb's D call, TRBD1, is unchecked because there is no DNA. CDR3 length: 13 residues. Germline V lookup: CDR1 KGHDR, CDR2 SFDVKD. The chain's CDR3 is CATRGPGSYEQYF.

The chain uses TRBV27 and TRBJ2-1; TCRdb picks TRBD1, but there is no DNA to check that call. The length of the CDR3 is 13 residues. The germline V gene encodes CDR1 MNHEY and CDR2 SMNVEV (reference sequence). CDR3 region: CASSLAGRYEQFF.

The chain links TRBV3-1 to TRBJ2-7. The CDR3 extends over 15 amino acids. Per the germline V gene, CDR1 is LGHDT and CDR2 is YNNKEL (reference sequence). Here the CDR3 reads CASSQVSELTYEQYF.

This CDR3 is CASSMHRAYGYTF. The rearrangement uses TRBV19 and TRBJ1-2; TCRdb indicates TRBD1, and absent DNA this call remains unverified. This CDR3 is 13 amino acids long. Germline CDR1 and CDR2: LNHDA and SQIVND (reference sequence).

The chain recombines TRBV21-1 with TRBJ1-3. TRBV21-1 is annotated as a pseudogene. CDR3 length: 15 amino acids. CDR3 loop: CASSTRGTSGNTIYF.

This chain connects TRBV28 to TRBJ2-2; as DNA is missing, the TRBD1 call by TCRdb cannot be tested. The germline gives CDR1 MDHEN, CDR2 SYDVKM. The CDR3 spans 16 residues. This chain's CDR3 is CASSPRQGRNTGELFF. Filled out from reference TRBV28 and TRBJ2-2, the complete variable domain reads DVKVTQSSRYLVKRTGEKVFLECVQDMDHENMFWYRQDPGLGLRLIYFSYDVKMKEKGDIPEGYSVSREKKERFSLILESASTNQTSMYLCASSPRQGRNTGELFFGEGSRLTVL.

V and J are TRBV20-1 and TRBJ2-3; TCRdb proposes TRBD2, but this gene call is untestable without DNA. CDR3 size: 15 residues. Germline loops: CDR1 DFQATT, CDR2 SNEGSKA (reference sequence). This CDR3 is CSARTSVDHTDTQYF.

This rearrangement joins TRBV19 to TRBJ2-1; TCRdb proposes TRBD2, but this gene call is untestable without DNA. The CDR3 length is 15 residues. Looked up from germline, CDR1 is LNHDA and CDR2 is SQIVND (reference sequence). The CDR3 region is CASRTSGSPYNEQFF. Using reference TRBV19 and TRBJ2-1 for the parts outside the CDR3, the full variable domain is DGGITQSPKYLFRKEGQNVTLSCEQNLNHDAMYWYRQDPGQGLRLIYYSQIVNDFQKGDIAEGYSVSREKKESFPLTVTSAQKNPTAFYLCASRTSGSPYNEQFFGPGTRLTVL.

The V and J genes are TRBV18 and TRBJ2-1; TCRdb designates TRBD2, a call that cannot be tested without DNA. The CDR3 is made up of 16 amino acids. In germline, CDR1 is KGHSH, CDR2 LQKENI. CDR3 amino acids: CASSLRLAGVNNEQFF.

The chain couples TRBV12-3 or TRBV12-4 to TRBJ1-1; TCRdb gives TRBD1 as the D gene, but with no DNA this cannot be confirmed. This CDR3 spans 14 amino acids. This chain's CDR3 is CASSWGGANTEAFF.

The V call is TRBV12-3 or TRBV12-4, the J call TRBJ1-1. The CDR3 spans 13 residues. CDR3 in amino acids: CASSPSSNTEAFF.

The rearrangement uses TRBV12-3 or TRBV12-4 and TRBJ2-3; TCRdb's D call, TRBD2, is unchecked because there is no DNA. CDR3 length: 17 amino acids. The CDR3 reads CASSWGLAGLGADTQYF.

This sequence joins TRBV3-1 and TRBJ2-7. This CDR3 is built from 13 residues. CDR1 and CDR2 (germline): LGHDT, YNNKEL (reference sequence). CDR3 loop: CASSPSSAYEQYF.

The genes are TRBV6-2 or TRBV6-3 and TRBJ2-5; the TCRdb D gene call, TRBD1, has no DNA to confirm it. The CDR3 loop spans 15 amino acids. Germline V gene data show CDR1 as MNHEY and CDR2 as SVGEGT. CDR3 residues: CASSSAQVTAETQYF.

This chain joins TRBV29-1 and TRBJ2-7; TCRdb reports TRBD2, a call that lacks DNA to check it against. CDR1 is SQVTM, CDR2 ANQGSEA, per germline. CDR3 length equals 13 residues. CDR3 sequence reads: CSVEPLADYEQYF.

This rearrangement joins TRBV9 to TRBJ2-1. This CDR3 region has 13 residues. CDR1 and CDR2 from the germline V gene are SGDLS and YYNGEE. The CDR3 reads CASTNAEALEQFF.